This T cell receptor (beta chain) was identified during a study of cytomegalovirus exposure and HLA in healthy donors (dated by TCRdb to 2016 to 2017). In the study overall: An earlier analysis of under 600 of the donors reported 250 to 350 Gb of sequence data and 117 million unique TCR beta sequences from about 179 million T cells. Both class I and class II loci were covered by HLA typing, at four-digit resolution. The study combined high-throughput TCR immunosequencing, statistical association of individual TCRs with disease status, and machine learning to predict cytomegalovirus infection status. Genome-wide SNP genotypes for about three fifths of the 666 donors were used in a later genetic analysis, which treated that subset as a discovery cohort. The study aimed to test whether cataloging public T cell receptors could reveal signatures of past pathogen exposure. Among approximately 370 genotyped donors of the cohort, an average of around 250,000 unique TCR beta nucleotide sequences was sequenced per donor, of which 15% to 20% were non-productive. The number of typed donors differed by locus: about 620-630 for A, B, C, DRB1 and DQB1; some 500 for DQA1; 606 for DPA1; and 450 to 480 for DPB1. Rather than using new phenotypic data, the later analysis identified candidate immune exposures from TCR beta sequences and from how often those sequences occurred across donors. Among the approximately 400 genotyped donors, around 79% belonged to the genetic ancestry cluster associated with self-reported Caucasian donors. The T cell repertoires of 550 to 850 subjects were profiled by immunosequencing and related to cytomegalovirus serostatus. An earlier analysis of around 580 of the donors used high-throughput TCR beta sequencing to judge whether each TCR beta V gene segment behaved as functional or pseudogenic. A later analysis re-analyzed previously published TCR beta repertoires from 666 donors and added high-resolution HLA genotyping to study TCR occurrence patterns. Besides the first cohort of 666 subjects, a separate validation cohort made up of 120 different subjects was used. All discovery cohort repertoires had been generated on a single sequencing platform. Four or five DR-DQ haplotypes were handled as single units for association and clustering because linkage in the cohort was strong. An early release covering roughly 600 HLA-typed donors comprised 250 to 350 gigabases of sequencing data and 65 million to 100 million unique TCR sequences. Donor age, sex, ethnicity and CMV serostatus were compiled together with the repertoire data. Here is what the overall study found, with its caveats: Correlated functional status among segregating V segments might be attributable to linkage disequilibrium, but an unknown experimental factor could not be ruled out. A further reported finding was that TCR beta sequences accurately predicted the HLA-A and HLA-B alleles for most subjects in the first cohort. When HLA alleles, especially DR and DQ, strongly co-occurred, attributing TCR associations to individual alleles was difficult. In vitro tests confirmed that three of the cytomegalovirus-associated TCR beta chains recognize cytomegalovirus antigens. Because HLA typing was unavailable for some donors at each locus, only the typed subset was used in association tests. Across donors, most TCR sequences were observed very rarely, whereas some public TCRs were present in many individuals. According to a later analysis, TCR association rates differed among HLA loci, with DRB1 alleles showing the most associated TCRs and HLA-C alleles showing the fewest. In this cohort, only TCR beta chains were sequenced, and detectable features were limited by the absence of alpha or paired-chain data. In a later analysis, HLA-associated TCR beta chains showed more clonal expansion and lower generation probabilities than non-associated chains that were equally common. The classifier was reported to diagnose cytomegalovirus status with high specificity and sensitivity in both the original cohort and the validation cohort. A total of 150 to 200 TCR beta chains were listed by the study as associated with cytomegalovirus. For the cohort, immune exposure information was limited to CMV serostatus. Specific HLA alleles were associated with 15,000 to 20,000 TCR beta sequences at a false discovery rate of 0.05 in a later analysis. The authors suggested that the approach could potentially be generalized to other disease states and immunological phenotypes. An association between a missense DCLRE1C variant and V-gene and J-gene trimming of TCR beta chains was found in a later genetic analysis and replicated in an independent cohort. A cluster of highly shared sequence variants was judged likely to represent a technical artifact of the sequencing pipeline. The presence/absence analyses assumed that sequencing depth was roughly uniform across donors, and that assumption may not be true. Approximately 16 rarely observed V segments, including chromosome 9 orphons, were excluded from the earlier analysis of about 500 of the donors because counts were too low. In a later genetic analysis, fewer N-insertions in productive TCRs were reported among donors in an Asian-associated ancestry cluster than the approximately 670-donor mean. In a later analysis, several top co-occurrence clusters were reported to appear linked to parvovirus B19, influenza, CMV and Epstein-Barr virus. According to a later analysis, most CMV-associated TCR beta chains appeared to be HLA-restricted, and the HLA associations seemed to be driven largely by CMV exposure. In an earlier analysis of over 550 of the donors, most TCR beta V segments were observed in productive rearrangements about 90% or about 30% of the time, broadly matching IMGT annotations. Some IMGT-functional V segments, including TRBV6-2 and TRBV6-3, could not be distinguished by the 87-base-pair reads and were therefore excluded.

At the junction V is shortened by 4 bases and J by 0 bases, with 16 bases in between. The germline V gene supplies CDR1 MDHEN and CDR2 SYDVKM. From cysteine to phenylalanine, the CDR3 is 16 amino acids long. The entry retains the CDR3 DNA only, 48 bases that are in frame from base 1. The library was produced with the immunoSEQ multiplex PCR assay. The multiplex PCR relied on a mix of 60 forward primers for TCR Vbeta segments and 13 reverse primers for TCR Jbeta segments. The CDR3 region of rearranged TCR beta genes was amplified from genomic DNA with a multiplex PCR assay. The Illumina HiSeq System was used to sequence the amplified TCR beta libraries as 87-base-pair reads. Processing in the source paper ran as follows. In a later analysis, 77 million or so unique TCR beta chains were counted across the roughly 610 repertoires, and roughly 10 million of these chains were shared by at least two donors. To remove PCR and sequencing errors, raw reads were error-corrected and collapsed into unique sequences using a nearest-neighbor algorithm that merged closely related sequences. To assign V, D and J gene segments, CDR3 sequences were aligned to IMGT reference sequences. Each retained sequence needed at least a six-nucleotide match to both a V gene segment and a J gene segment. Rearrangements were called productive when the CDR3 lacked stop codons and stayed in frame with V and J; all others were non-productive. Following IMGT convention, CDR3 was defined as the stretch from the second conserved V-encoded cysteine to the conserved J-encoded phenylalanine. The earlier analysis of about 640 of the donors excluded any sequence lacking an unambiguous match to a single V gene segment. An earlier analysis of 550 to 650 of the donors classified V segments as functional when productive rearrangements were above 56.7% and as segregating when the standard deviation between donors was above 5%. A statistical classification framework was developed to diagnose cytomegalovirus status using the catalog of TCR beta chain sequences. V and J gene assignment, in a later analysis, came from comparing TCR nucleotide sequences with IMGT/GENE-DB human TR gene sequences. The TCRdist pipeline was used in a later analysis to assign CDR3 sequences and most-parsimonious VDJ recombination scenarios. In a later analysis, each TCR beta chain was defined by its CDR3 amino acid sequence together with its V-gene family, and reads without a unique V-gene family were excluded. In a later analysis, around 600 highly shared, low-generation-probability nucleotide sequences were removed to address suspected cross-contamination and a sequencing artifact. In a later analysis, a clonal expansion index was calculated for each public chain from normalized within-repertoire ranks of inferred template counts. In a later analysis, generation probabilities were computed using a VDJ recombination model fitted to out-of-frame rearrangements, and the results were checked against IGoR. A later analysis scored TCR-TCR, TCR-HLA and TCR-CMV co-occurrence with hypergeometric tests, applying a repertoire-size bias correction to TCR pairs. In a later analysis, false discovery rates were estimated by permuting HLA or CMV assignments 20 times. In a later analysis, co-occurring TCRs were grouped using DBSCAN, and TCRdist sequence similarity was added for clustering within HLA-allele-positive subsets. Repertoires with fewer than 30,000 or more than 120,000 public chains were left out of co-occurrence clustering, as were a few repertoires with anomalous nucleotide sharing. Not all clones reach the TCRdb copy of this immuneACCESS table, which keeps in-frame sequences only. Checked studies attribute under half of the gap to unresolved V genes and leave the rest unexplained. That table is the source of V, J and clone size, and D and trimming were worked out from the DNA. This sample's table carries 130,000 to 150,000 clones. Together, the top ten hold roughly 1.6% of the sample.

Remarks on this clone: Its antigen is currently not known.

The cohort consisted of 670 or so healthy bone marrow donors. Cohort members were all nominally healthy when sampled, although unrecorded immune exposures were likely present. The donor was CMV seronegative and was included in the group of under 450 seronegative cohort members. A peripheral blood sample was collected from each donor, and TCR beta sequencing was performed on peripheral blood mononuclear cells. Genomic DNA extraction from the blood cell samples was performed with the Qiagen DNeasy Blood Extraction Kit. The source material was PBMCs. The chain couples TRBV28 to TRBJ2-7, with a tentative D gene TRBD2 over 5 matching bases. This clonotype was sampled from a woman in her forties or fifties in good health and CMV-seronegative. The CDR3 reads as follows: CASSSYGLESSYEQYF. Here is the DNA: TGTGCCAGCAGTTCCTATGGACTTGAGAGCTCCTACGAGCAGTACTTC.